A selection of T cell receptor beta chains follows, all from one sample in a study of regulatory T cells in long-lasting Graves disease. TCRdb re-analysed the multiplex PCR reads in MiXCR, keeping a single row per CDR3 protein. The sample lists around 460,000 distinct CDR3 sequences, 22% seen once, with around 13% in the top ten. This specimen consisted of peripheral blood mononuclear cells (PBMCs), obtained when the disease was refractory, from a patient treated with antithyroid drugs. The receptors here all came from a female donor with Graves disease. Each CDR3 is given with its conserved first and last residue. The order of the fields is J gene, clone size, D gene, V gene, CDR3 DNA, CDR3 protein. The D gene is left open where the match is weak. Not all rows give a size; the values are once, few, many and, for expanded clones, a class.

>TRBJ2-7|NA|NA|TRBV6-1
TGTGCCAGCACCCCTGGAGGTGACTCCTACGAGCAGTACTTC
CASTPGGDSYEQYF
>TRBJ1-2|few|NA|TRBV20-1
TGCAGTGCCACCGAGGGGACCGACTATGGCTACACCTTC
CSATEGTDYGYTF
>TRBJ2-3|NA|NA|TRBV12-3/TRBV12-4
TGTGCCAGCAGTCTTGGGGGGGCGAAGACAGATACGCAGTATTTT
CASSLGGAKTDTQYF
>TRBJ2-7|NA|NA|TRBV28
TGTGCCAGCGAGGACGGGACCCTGGACGAGCAGTACTTC
CASEDGTLDEQYF
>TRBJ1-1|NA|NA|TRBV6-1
TGTGCCAGCACTCGCGGGGGCGGCACTGAAGCTTTCTTT
CASTRGGGTEAFF
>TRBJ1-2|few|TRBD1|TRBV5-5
TGTGCCAGCAGTCGACAGGGTTGGGGCTACACCTTC
CASSRQGWGYTF
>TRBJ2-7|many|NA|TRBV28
TGTGCCAGCAGTTTGGACCGGGGCGAGCAGTACTTC
CASSLDRGEQYF
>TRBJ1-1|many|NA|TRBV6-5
TGTGCCAGCAGTTCCCGGCATAACACTGAAGCTTTCTTT
CASSSRHNTEAFF
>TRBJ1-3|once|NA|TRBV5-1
TGCGCCAGCAGCGTGGGGCAGAGCTCTGGAAACACCATATATTTT
CASSVGQSSGNTIYF
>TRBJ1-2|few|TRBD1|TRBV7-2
TGTGCCAGCAGCCCTCGGACAGGGGGCGGTCTAGGCTATGGCTACACCTTC
CASSPRTGGGLGYGYTF
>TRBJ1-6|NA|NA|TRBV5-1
TGCGCCAGCAGCCGCAAGACTGAAGCTTCCTATAATTCACCCCTCCACTTT
CASSRKTEASYNSPLHF
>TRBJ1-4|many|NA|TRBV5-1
TGCGCCAGCAGCTTGGACCGCAGCAGAGAAAAACTGTTTTTT
CASSLDRSREKLFF
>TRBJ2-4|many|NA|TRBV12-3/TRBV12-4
TGTGCCAGCAGTGGGTTAATGGACGGGACAGCCAAAAACATTCAGTACTTC
CASSGLMDGTAKNIQYF
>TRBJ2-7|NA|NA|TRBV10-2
TGCGCCAGCAGTGAAGGCGGCCACGAGCAGTACTTC
CASSEGGHEQYF
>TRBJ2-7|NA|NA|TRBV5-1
TGCGCCAGCACCGCCGGATACTCCTACGAGCAGTACTTC
CASTAGYSYEQYF
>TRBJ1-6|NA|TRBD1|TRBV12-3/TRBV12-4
TGTGCCAGCACCCCGGACAGGGGTAATTCACCCCTCCACTTT
CASTPDRGNSPLHF
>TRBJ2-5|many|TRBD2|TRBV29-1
TGCAGCGTTGCCCTAGCGGGAGTGGGGGAGACCCAGTACTTC
CSVALAGVGETQYF
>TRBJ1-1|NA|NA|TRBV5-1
TGCGCCAGCAGCTTGGTTGGGACAATTACTGAAGCTTTCTTT
CASSLVGTITEAFF
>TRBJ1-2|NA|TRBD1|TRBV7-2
TGTGCCAGCAGCTTCGGACAGGGAGGGGGCTACACCTTC
CASSFGQGGGYTF
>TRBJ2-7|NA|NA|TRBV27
TGTGCCAGCAGTCTCCCTGGGGGAAACTACGAGCAGTACTTC
CASSLPGGNYEQYF
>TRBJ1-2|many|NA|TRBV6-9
TGTGCCAGCAGTTACTCCATGGGCAACTATGGCTACACCTTC
CASSYSMGNYGYTF
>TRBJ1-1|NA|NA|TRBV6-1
TGTGCCAGCAGTGAACCGGCCATGAACACTGAAGCTTTCTTT
CASSEPAMNTEAFF
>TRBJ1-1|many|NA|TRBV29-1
TGCAGCGTTGGGGGGGCTACGAACACTGAAGCTTTCTTT
CSVGGATNTEAFF
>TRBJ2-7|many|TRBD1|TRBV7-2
TGTGCCAGCAGCCATGGGACAGGCAGCTCCTACGAGCAGTACTTC
CASSHGTGSSYEQYF
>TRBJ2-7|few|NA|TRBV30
TGTGCCTGGAGTGTAGGGACCCCCTACTACGAGCAGTACTTC
CAWSVGTPYYEQYF
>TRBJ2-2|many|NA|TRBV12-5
TGTGCTAGTGTATTTGACAAGAACACCGGGGAGCTGTTTTTT
CASVFDKNTGELFF
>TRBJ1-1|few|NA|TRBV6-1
TGTGCCAGCCTGAACGGCAGGGTTGAAGCTTTCTTT
CASLNGRVEAFF
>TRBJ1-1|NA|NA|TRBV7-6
TGTGCCAGCAGCTTAGTCCTCCAGGGATGGGTGAACACTGAAGCTTTCTTT
CASSLVLQGWVNTEAFF
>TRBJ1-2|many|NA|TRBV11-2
TGTGCCAGCAGCTTTAGCGCTGGGGGGAACTATGGCTACACCTTC
CASSFSAGGNYGYTF
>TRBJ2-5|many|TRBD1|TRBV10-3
TGTGCCATCAGTGAATCCGGGACAGATGTTCTTGAGACCCAGTACTTC
CAISESGTDVLETQYF
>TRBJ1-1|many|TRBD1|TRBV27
TGTGCCAGCAGTTCGCGTACAGGGGGTAGGAACACTGAAGCTTTCTTT
CASSSRTGGRNTEAFF
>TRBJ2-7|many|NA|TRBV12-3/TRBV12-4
TGTGCCAGCAGTAAACAGGTCTACGAGCAGTACTTC
CASSKQVYEQYF
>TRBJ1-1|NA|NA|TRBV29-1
TGCAGCGTTGTGGGGGGGGGGTTAGCTTCCTTT
CSVVGGGLASF
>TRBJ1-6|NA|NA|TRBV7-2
TGTGCCAGCAGCACAGATTATAATTCACCCCTCCACTTT
CASSTDYNSPLHF
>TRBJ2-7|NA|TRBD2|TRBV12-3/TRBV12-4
TGTGCCAGCAGTGCAGGGGGGTGGGCTAGCGGGGTCTGGGAGCAGTACTTC
CASSAGGWASGVWEQYF
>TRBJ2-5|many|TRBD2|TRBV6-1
TGTGCCAGCAGGTCCGGGACGGGGGGATCGGAGACCCAGTACTTC
CASRSGTGGSETQYF
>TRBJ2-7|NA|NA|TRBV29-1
TGCAGCGTTCGGGTTGTAGGGGGATACGAGCAGTACTTC
CSVRVVGGYEQYF
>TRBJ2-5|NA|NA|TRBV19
TGTGCCAGTAGCATCAACGGGGAGACCCAGTACTTC
CASSINGETQYF